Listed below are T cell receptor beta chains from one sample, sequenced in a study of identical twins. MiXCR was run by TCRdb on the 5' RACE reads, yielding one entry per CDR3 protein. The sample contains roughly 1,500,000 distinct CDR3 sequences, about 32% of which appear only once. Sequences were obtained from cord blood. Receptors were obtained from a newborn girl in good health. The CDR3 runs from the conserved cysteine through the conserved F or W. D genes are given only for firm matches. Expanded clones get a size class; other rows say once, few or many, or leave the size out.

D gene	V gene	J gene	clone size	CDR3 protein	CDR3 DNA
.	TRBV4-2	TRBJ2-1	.	CASSQHRRAYNKQFF	TGTGCCAGCAGCCAGCATCGAAGGGCCTACAATAAGCAGTTCTTC
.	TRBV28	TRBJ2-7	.	CASIPPGTPYEQYF	TGTGCCAGCATCCCGCCCGGGACACCCTACGAGCAGTACTTC
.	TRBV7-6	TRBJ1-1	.	CASSLPDKNTEAFF	TGTGCCAGCAGCTTGCCGGACAAGAACACTGAAGCTTTCTTT
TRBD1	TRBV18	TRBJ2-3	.	CASSLGQVRGTDTQYF	TGTGCCAGCTCACTGGGACAGGTGAGGGGCACAGATACGCAGTATTTT
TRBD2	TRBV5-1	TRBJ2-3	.	CASSLTSGGPPVDTQYF	TGCGCCAGCAGCCTAACTAGCGGGGGTCCTCCGGTGGATACGCAGTATTTT
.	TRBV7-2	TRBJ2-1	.	CASSPRTGVFHDEQFF	TGTGCCAGCAGCCCCCGGACTGGGGTGTTTCACGATGAGCAGTTCTTC
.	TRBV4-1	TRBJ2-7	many	CASSLDFSSYEQYF	TGCGCCAGCAGCCTGGACTTTAGCTCCTACGAGCAGTACTTC
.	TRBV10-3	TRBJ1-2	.	CAISESHDRSHGYTF	TGTGCCATCAGTGAGTCGCACGACAGGAGTCATGGCTACACCTTC
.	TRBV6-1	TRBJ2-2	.	CASSKPLLGGLEDTGELFF	TGTGCCAGCAGTAAACCGTTACTTGGGGGCTTAGAGGACACCGGGGAGCTGTTTTTT
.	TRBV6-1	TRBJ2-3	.	CASSGPTEATDTQYF	TGTGCCAGCAGTGGACCAACGGAGGCCACAGATACGCAGTATTTT
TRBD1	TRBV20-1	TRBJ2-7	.	CSATDRGHIPSYEQYF	TGCAGTGCAACGGACAGGGGGCATATCCCCTCCTACGAGCAGTACTTC
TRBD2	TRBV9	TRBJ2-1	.	CASSLAIREGMGEQFF	TGTGCCAGCAGCCTGGCAATTCGGGAGGGGATGGGTGAGCAGTTCTTC
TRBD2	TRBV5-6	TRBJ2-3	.	CASSLAKGLATDTQYF	TGTGCCAGCAGCTTGGCCAAAGGACTAGCGACAGATACGCAGTATTTT